This T cell receptor (beta chain) is from a study of blood T cell repertoires in COVID-19. The CDR3 spans 15 residues. Trimming took 3 bases from V and 1 from J; bases not matched to a gene: 4. Germline CDR1 reads SGHRS; CDR2 reads YFSETQ. Original processing notes: The assay estimated nucleated cells by amplifying reference gene primers. Clones were sequenced by immunoSEQ multiplex PCR, and TCRdb holds only the in-frame ones, with some missing. That table furnishes V, J and clone size, whereas the DNA furnished D and trimming. The sample has 250,000 to 400,000 clones, 75% to 90% seen once. Source material: peripheral blood. V and J are TRBV5-1 and TRBJ1-2; TRBD1 agrees at 9 bases. This receptor was obtained from a woman under 40 with COVID-19, enrolled during active disease. CDR3 DNA: TGCGCCAGCAGCTGGGGGACAGGGAGTAACTATGGCTACACCTTC. Its protein is CASSWGTGSNYGYTF.